The T cell receptor beta chain under discussion was sequenced for a study of T cells in Graves' hyperthyroidism and ophthalmopathy. Between the trimmed V and J ends, which lost 6 bases and 3 bases, there was a span of 12 bases. Per germline, CDR1 DFQATT and CDR2 SNEGSKA (reference sequence). The length of the CDR3 is 13 residues. Study-wide points: Blood also contained most expanded thyroid clonotypes above 0.001. Ophthalmopathy was predicted by the model a median of around 5.9 months ahead of onset.

Not enrolled were patients with uncontrolled infection, other autoimmune disease, pregnancy or lactation. PBMCs were obtained from approximately 9.2 ml fresh peripheral blood. Amplification targeted TCR beta CDR3 regions from RNA transcripts. Initially, a first-round RT-PCR of the TCR CDR3 employed the HTBI primer set. TCRdb independently ran MiXCR on the multiplex PCR reads; one entry per CDR3 protein. The table shows some 300,000 distinct CDR3 sequences, with 10% to 15% occurring only once. This clonotype was recorded only once. Antigen unknown. This rearrangement joins TRBV20-1 to TRBJ1-5; D gene unclear. The clonotype comes from a woman in her 30s with Graves' hyperthyroidism that later progressed to Graves' ophthalmopathy. The sample taken for sequencing was blood. The CDR3 protein is CSALRYHNQPQHF. In DNA, the CDR3 is TGCAGTGCCCTGAGGTACCACAATCAGCCCCAGCATTTT.